This T cell receptor (beta chain) was observed in a study of response to subunit inactivated influenza vaccine. This clonotype was picked up one time. TCRdb reprocessed the RT-PCR reads via MiXCR and lists one record per CDR3 protein. The repertoire holds just under 550,000 distinct CDR3 sequences, with under 30% as singletons. CDR3 length equals 15 residues. V lost 4 bases and J lost 6, with 16 bases in between. CDR1 is KGHSH, CDR2 LQKENI, per germline. The same sample was also studied in work on T cells expressing NK-cell markers. As that report states: As the method of synthesis, 5'RACE template switching with UMIs yielded TCR beta cDNA. Sorted CD3+CD56-NKG2C+, CD3+CD56+NKG2C- and CD3+CD56+NKG2C+ T cells were the source of the TCR beta repertoires. There were seven HCMV-seropositive donors and one seronegative donor among the eight sequenced. These clonotypes, the leaders elsewhere, also led the CD3+CD56-NKG2C+ fraction in four donors.

The J gene is TRBJ2-1, the V gene TRBV18; D unresolved. The clonotype comes from a man in his forties or fifties who received an inactivated influenza vaccine. The starting material was CD4+ T cells sorted from PBMCs, obtained roughly 12 days after vaccination. CDR3 protein: CASSRPLDPRNEQFF. The CDR3 DNA is TGTGCCAGCTCACGCCCTCTAGACCCTCGCAATGAGCAGTTCTTC.